The rows below give T cell receptor beta chains drawn from one sample of a study of early T cells in non-severe SARS-CoV-2 infection. TCRdb used MiXCR to reprocess the 5' RACE reads, holding one entry per CDR3 protein. Here the sample spans just over 95,000 distinct CDR3 sequences, 11% being singletons. Sequences were obtained from whole blood. These receptors all stem from an adult who was a healthcare worker with PCR-confirmed SARS-CoV-2 infection or an uninfected control (not recorded which). Each CDR3 is given with its conserved first and last residue. Fields, in order: D gene, clone size, V gene, J gene, CDR3 DNA, CDR3 protein. D genes are given only for firm matches. A row's size may be missing; if present it is once, few, many or a size class.

D gene: -; clone size: -; V gene: TRBV2; J gene: TRBJ2-3; CDR3 DNA: TGTGCCAGCAGACTAGATACGCAGTATTTT; CDR3 protein: CASRLDTQYF
D gene: -; clone size: -; V gene: TRBV6-5; J gene: TRBJ1-4; CDR3 DNA: TGTGCCAGCAGTTTAAGGTACCCCCTCGAAGAAAAACTGTTTTTT; CDR3 protein: CASSLRYPLEEKLFF
D gene: TRBD1; clone size: few; V gene: TRBV2; J gene: TRBJ2-7; CDR3 DNA: TGTGCCAGCACTGTGGACAGGGGAAACGAGCAGTACTTC; CDR3 protein: CASTVDRGNEQYF
D gene: TRBD1; clone size: many; V gene: TRBV19; J gene: TRBJ1-6; CDR3 DNA: TGTGCCAGTAGTGGGGGACAGTTCCGTAATTCACCCCTCCACTTT; CDR3 protein: CASSGGQFRNSPLHF
D gene: -; clone size: few; V gene: TRBV29-1; J gene: TRBJ1-1; CDR3 DNA: TGCAGCGGCGAGGAGAACACTGAAGCTTTCTTT; CDR3 protein: CSGEENTEAFF
D gene: -; clone size: -; V gene: TRBV28; J gene: TRBJ1-1; CDR3 DNA: TGTGCCAGCCTTGGATCGGGGAGGGTGAGAGCTTTCTTT; CDR3 protein: CASLGSGRVRAFF
D gene: -; clone size: -; V gene: TRBV6-1; J gene: TRBJ1-2; CDR3 DNA: TGTGCCAGCAGTGTACCTCATACCACCTATGGCTACACCTTC; CDR3 protein: CASSVPHTTYGYTF
D gene: TRBD1; clone size: -; V gene: TRBV6-1; J gene: TRBJ1-1; CDR3 DNA: TGTGCCAGCAGGGGACAGGGTAGGGCTACTGAAGCTTTCTTT; CDR3 protein: CASRGQGRATEAFF
D gene: TRBD2; clone size: few; V gene: TRBV27; J gene: TRBJ2-7; CDR3 DNA: TGTGCCAGCAGTCCGTCCCCGCGGGAGGGTTACGAGCAGTACTTC; CDR3 protein: CASSPSPREGYEQYF
D gene: -; clone size: few; V gene: TRBV24-1; J gene: TRBJ2-1; CDR3 DNA: TGTGCCACCAGTGCCCAGACAGACAATGAGCAGTTCTTC; CDR3 protein: CATSAQTDNEQFF
D gene: -; clone size: -; V gene: TRBV15; J gene: TRBJ2-5; CDR3 DNA: TGTGCCACCAGTTCTAGGGCCCACGGGGGGACCCAGTACTTC; CDR3 protein: CATSSRAHGGTQYF
D gene: TRBD1; clone size: -; V gene: TRBV12-3/TRBV12-4; J gene: TRBJ1-1; CDR3 DNA: TGTGCCAGCAGTTCTCAGGGGGTTAGGACTGAAGCTTTCTTT; CDR3 protein: CASSSQGVRTEAFF
D gene: -; clone size: many; V gene: TRBV10-3; J gene: TRBJ2-3; CDR3 DNA: TGTGCCATCAGTGAGTGGGGAACTAGCACAGATACGCAGTATTTT; CDR3 protein: CAISEWGTSTDTQYF
D gene: -; clone size: many; V gene: TRBV11-2; J gene: TRBJ2-7; CDR3 DNA: TGTGCCAGCAGCTTAGTGCTCTTGCCGGCCTACGAGCAGTACTTC; CDR3 protein: CASSLVLLPAYEQYF
D gene: TRBD2; clone size: many; V gene: TRBV27; J gene: TRBJ2-7; CDR3 DNA: TGTGCCAGCAGTCGACTAGCGGCAGCCTACGAGCAGTACTTC; CDR3 protein: CASSRLAAAYEQYF
D gene: TRBD2; clone size: many; V gene: TRBV2; J gene: TRBJ2-3; CDR3 DNA: TGTGCCAGCACCCCCTCGAGCGGGGGGGCCAGCACGCAGTATTTT; CDR3 protein: CASTPSSGGASTQYF
D gene: -; clone size: few; V gene: TRBV7-6; J gene: TRBJ2-2; CDR3 DNA: TGTGCCAGCAGGGGAACAGGGCTGAACACCGGGGAGCTGTTTTTT; CDR3 protein: CASRGTGLNTGELFF
D gene: TRBD1; clone size: -; V gene: TRBV5-1; J gene: TRBJ1-2; CDR3 DNA: TGCGCCAGCAGCTTGGCCACGGGCAGGGGGTATGGCTACACCTTC; CDR3 protein: CASSLATGRGYGYTF
D gene: TRBD2; clone size: few; V gene: TRBV5-1; J gene: TRBJ2-1; CDR3 DNA: TGCGCCAGCAGCCTGACTAGCGGGACCTACAATGAGCAGTTCTTC; CDR3 protein: CASSLTSGTYNEQFF
D gene: -; clone size: few; V gene: TRBV20-1; J gene: TRBJ1-1; CDR3 DNA: TGCAGTGCTAGAGATGGGGGCCGGCCTCAGGTAACTGAAGCTTTCTTT; CDR3 protein: CSARDGGRPQVTEAFF
D gene: -; clone size: -; V gene: TRBV5-1; J gene: TRBJ2-7; CDR3 DNA: TGCGCCAGCAGCTTGGAATCCACCTACGAGCAGTACTTC; CDR3 protein: CASSLESTYEQYF
D gene: -; clone size: -; V gene: TRBV5-1; J gene: TRBJ2-6; CDR3 DNA: TGCGCCAGCAGCTTCAGGGCTTCTGGGGCCAACGTCCTGACTTTC; CDR3 protein: CASSFRASGANVLTF
D gene: -; clone size: many; V gene: TRBV4-1; J gene: TRBJ2-7; CDR3 DNA: TGCGCCAGCAGCCAAGATTCCACGGGGTACGAGCAGTACTTC; CDR3 protein: CASSQDSTGYEQYF
D gene: -; clone size: few; V gene: TRBV6-6; J gene: TRBJ1-5; CDR3 DNA: TGTGCCAGCAGTTACATGGTCGCAGAAGTGAGCAATCAGCCCCAGCATTTT; CDR3 protein: CASSYMVAEVSNQPQHF
D gene: -; clone size: -; V gene: TRBV27; J gene: TRBJ2-7; CDR3 DNA: TGTGCCAGCAGTTTATCCGGGGGTCCCTACGAGCAGTACTTC; CDR3 protein: CASSLSGGPYEQYF
D gene: -; clone size: few; V gene: TRBV20-1; J gene: TRBJ1-1; CDR3 DNA: TGCAGTGCTAGAGATCAACGGAACACTGAAGCTTTCTTT; CDR3 protein: CSARDQRNTEAFF
D gene: TRBD2; clone size: few; V gene: TRBV20-1; J gene: TRBJ2-7; CDR3 DNA: TGCAGTGCTAGAGATGGGACTAGCGGGGTCAGGACCTACGAGCAGTACTTC; CDR3 protein: CSARDGTSGVRTYEQYF
D gene: -; clone size: many; V gene: TRBV5-1; J gene: TRBJ2-5; CDR3 DNA: TGCGCCAGCAGCTTAGTACCCGAGGAGACCCAGTACTTC; CDR3 protein: CASSLVPEETQYF
D gene: -; clone size: -; V gene: TRBV5-1; J gene: TRBJ1-2; CDR3 DNA: TGCGCCAGCAGCGGGACAACTAACTATGGCTACACCTTC; CDR3 protein: CASSGTTNYGYTF
D gene: -; clone size: -; V gene: TRBV20-1; J gene: TRBJ2-3; CDR3 DNA: TGCAGTGCCGCGGCGGCTAGCACAGATACGCAGTATTTT; CDR3 protein: CSAAAASTDTQYF
D gene: TRBD1; clone size: few; V gene: TRBV9; J gene: TRBJ1-2; CDR3 DNA: TGTGCCAGCAGCCGGGACAGCGGCTATGGCTACACCTTC; CDR3 protein: CASSRDSGYGYTF
D gene: TRBD2; clone size: few; V gene: TRBV11-3; J gene: TRBJ2-1; CDR3 DNA: TGTGCCAGCAGCTTAACCGGGGGGGCAAAGAATGAGCAGTTCTTC; CDR3 protein: CASSLTGGAKNEQFF
D gene: TRBD1; clone size: -; V gene: TRBV29-1; J gene: TRBJ2-5; CDR3 DNA: TGCAGCGTTCGACGGACAGGGGGCAGTTCTGAGACCCAGTACTTC; CDR3 protein: CSVRRTGGSSETQYF
D gene: -; clone size: few; V gene: TRBV4-1; J gene: TRBJ2-3; CDR3 DNA: TGCGCCAGCAGCCCCCAGGACAGCCCTCGAATGGATACGCAGTATTTT; CDR3 protein: CASSPQDSPRMDTQYF
D gene: -; clone size: -; V gene: TRBV5-1; J gene: TRBJ1-1; CDR3 DNA: TGCGCCAGCAGATCCCGGGCGACGAACACTGAAGCTTTCTTT; CDR3 protein: CASRSRATNTEAFF
D gene: -; clone size: many; V gene: TRBV19; J gene: TRBJ2-7; CDR3 DNA: TGTGCCAGTAGCACCCCAGAGGCGGGGAGCTACGAGCAGTACTTC; CDR3 protein: CASSTPEAGSYEQYF
D gene: -; clone size: many; V gene: TRBV6-1; J gene: TRBJ1-4; CDR3 DNA: TGTGCCAGCAGTGAAGCCCAGGGGCCCCGAAGAGAAAATGAAAAACTGTTTTTT; CDR3 protein: CASSEAQGPRRENEKLFF
D gene: -; clone size: -; V gene: TRBV12-3/TRBV12-4; J gene: TRBJ2-3; CDR3 DNA: TGTGCCAGCAGTTTAGGGAGTAGCACAGATACGCAGTATTTT; CDR3 protein: CASSLGSSTDTQYF
D gene: -; clone size: -; V gene: TRBV28; J gene: TRBJ2-1; CDR3 DNA: TGTGCCAGCAGTCCCATTGGGGGCAATGAGCAGTTCTTC; CDR3 protein: CASSPIGGNEQFF
D gene: TRBD1; clone size: few; V gene: TRBV5-1; J gene: TRBJ2-5; CDR3 DNA: TGCGCCAGCAGCCTCCGGACAGGTGGTGAAGAGACCCAGTACTTC; CDR3 protein: CASSLRTGGEETQYF
D gene: -; clone size: many; V gene: TRBV20-1; J gene: TRBJ2-5; CDR3 DNA: TGCAGTGCTAGAAAACAAGAGACCCAGTACTTC; CDR3 protein: CSARKQETQYF
D gene: -; clone size: few; V gene: TRBV29-1; J gene: TRBJ2-6; CDR3 DNA: TGCAGCTTCAGGGTCGCTGGGGCCAACGTCCTGACTTTC; CDR3 protein: CSFRVAGANVLTF
D gene: -; clone size: -; V gene: TRBV6-1; J gene: TRBJ1-1; CDR3 DNA: TGTGCCAGCAGTGAAATATATAGGCTGAACACTGAAGCTTTCTTT; CDR3 protein: CASSEIYRLNTEAFF
D gene: -; clone size: few; V gene: TRBV11-2; J gene: TRBJ2-3; CDR3 DNA: TGTGCCAGCAGCTCTAGTAATACGCAGTATTTT; CDR3 protein: CASSSSNTQYF
D gene: -; clone size: few; V gene: TRBV13; J gene: TRBJ2-6; CDR3 DNA: TGTGCCAGCAGGCCCCCCCGGGGAGCGTCTGGGGCCAACGTCCTGACTTTC; CDR3 protein: CASRPPRGASGANVLTF
D gene: -; clone size: many; V gene: TRBV4-1; J gene: TRBJ2-7; CDR3 DNA: TGCGCCAGCAGCCCGACAGGTCCCTACGAGCAGTACTTC; CDR3 protein: CASSPTGPYEQYF
D gene: -; clone size: many; V gene: TRBV28; J gene: TRBJ2-6; CDR3 DNA: TGTGCCAGCAGTTCCAGGACAGACTCTGGGGCCAACGTCCTGACTTTC; CDR3 protein: CASSSRTDSGANVLTF
D gene: TRBD2; clone size: many; V gene: TRBV3-1; J gene: TRBJ2-1; CDR3 DNA: TGTGCCAGCAGCCAACTAGCGGGGGGGCGCTACAATGAGCAGTTCTTC; CDR3 protein: CASSQLAGGRYNEQFF
D gene: TRBD2; clone size: -; V gene: TRBV5-8; J gene: TRBJ2-3; CDR3 DNA: TGTGCCAGCAGCCCCGTGGCGGGAGGGTATGAAGATACGCAGTATTTT; CDR3 protein: CASSPVAGGYEDTQYF